This T cell receptor beta chain derives from a study of vaccination and CD4 T cells after COVID-19. With the Oncomine TCR Beta short-read assay, DNA from cultured CD4+ T cells was sequenced. Genomic DNA from cultured CD4+ T cells was extracted. A single record per CDR3 protein comes from TCRdb applying MiXCR to the PCR reads. Of thousands of distinct CDR3 sequences in the sample, roughly 60% were seen once. V lost 3 bases to trimming and J lost 0 bases, with 14 bases between them. The CDR3 consists of 15 residues. The germline V gene encodes CDR1 DFQATT and CDR2 SNEGSKA (reference sequence). Study outcomes and limitations: Vaccine-specific clones in convalescent patients were spike mono-reactive in 304 of 307 cases. With convalescent patients, a median roughly 87% of reactive clones emerged solely after vaccination.

This clonotype has more than one count but fewer than ten. Its specificity is not known. Treatment meaning: approximately nine-day PBMC culture with coronavirus spike peptide pools or control peptides (ViraFEST assay). One should note that the unexposed donor's CD4+ T cells were collected before the COVID-19 pandemic (2011-2018). Specimen: CD4+ T cells from blood, cultured in vitro. The chain recombines TRBV20-1 with TRBJ1-1; D is unresolved. This TCR derives from a human donor in good health. CDR3 protein: CSARGRGAMNTEAFF. The DNA for the CDR3 is TGCAGTGCTAGGGGTCGGGGAGCGATGAACACTGAAGCTTTCTTT.